This record concerns one T cell receptor (beta chain) sequence. The sample comes from a study of shared clonotypes between healthy human individuals. The sequencing of unsorted PBMC DNA took place on ten immunoSEQ deep assay plates. Sequencing was performed with immunoSEQ multiplex PCR; in TCRdb, only in-frame clones are kept and a portion is missing. The profile shows 500,000 to 650,000 clones, about 80% of them singletons. Donors comprised healthy HIV-negative adults lacking recent acute infections or vaccinations. Looked up from germline, CDR1 is LGHNA and CDR2 is YSLEER. The ends lost 4 bases at V and 1 base at J; junction bases unmatched: 3. The CDR3 contains 16 residues.

The chain couples TRBV4-3 to TRBJ2-2; 10 bases are shared with TRBD2. The material sequenced was PBMCs. The source of this sequence is a middle-aged woman in good health. Some clones in this sample may be carry-over from other donors' samples. The CDR3 sequence: CASSRGTSENTGELFF. Here the CDR3 DNA reads TGCGCCAGCAGCCGAGGGACTAGCGAGAACACCGGGGAGCTGTTTTTT.